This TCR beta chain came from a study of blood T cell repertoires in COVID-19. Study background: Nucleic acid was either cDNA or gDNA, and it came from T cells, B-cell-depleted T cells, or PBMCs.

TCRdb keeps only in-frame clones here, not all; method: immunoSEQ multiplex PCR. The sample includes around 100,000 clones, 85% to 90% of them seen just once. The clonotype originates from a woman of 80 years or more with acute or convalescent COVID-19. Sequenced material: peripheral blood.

The CDR3: CASSHSLTSGANTGELFF. CDR3 coding DNA: TGCGCCAGCAGCCATTCACTCACTAGCGGGGCTAACACCGGGGAGCTGTTTTTT. This chain connects TRBV4-1 to TRBJ2-2; the match to TRBD2 covers 10 bases. The CDR3 is 18 amino acids. Trimming at V came to 3 bases and at J to 2 bases, leaving 9 bases not matched to a gene. Germline CDR1 and CDR2: MGHRA and YSYEKL.